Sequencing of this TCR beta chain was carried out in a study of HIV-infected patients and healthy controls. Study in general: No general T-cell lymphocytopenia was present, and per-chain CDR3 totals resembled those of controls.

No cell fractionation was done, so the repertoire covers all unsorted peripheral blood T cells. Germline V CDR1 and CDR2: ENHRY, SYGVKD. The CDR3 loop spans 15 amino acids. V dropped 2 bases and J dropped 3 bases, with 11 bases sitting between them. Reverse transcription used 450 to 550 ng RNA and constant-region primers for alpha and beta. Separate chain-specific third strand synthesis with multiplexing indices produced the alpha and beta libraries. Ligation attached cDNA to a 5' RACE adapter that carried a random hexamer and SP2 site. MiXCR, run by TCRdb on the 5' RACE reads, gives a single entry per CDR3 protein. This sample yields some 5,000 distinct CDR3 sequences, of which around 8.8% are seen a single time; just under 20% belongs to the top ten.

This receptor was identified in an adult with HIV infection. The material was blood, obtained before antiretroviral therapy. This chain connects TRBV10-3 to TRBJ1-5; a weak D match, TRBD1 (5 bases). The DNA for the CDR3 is TGTGCCATCAGTGAGAGTCAGGGCCTCAATCAGCCCCAGCATTTT. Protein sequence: CAISESQGLNQPQHF.